Below, 5 T cell receptor beta chains from the same sample are listed, as sequenced in a study of vaccination and CD4 T cells after COVID-19. An Oncomine TCR Beta short-read assay was used to sequence the DNA from cultured CD4+ T cells. Via MiXCR, TCRdb re-called the PCR reads, giving one row per CDR3 protein. The sample has roughly 7,000 distinct CDR3 sequences; just over 45% are singletons. The treatment is: approximately nine-day PBMC culture with coronavirus spike peptide pools or control peptides (ViraFEST assay). Researchers collected the unexposed donor's CD4+ T cells before the COVID-19 pandemic (2011-2018). These TCRs' antigens remain unknown. Sample: CD4+ T cells from blood, cultured in vitro. The receptors originated from a human donor in good health.

In its sample, this clonotype is medium-sized. This chain links TRBV27 with TRBJ1-1; 7 bases align to TRBD1. The CDR3 contains 14 residues. Germline V CDR1 and CDR2: MNHEY, SMNVEV (reference sequence). Trimming removed 3 bases from V and 4 bases from J; junction bases left unmatched: 5. CDR3 DNA sequence: TGTGCCAGCAGTTTGCGGACAGGAGTCACTGAAGCTTTCTTT. Amino acid sequence: CASSLRTGVTEAFF.

A few counts support this clonotype. The gene calls are TRBV20-1 and TRBJ1-1; a possible D gene is TRBD1 (5 bases). Germline V CDR1 and CDR2: DFQATT, SNEGSKA (reference sequence). The V end lost 3 bases, the J end lost 4 bases, and 9 bases lay between the germline ends. The CDR3 loop spans 12 amino acids. The CDR3, as DNA: TGCAGTGCTAGGGGGGGATCCACTGAAGCTTTCTTT. Translated: CSARGGSTEAFF.

This clonotype appeared a few times. The chain has TRBV7-2 and TRBJ2-1; D call uncertain. Trimming stripped 5 bases from V and 11 bases from J, with 10 bases between. This CDR3 region has 11 residues. CDR1 SGHTA and CDR2 FQGNSA come from the germline V gene. The CDR3 coding sequence is TGTGCCAGCAGCAACGAATATAAGCAGTTCTTC. It codes for CASSNEYKQFF.

V gene TRBV7-3 combines with J gene TRBJ2-7, with a possible D match to TRBD1 (7 bases). V lost 2 bases to trimming and J lost 3 bases, with 8 bases between them. Germline CDR1 reads SGHTA; CDR2 reads FQGTGA. This CDR3 contains 13 residues. The CDR3 DNA is TGTGCCAGCAGCTTACAGGGGGGCTACGAGCAGTACTTC. Its protein product is CASSLQGGYEQYF. Full variable domain (missing parts from reference TRBV7-3 and TRBJ2-7): GAGVSQTPSNKVTEKGKYVELRCDPISGHTALYWYRQSLGQGPEFLIYFQGTGAADDSGLPNDRFFAVRPEGSVSTLKIQRTERGDSAVYLCASSLQGGYEQYFGPGTRLTVT.

Only a few counts were recorded for this clonotype. This chain joins TRBV5-3 and TRBJ1-1, with D hard to call. TRBV5-3 is identified as an open reading frame with a role that is uncertain. V lost 0 bases and J 1 base, leaving 10 bases between the germline ends. The CDR3 covers 15 residues. CDR3 amino acids: CARSLAPRQNTEAFF. The CDR3 DNA reads as TGTGCCAGAAGCTTGGCCCCCAGACAGAACACTGAAGCTTTCTTT.